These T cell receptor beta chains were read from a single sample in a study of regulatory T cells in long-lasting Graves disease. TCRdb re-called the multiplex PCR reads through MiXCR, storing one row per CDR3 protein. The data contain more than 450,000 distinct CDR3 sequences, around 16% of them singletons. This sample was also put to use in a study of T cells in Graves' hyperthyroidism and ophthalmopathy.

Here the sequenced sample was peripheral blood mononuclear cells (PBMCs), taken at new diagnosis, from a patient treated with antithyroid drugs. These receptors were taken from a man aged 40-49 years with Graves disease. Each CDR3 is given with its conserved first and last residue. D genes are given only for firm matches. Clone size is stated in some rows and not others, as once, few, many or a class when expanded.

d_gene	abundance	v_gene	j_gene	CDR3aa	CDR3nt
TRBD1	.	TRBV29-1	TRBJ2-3	CSGWGQATDTQYF	TGCAGCGGATGGGGACAGGCCACAGATACGCAGTATTTT
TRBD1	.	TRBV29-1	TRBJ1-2	CSVLTGGASFYGYTF	TGCAGCGTACTGACAGGGGGCGCGTCGTTCTATGGCTACACCTTC
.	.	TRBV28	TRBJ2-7	CASSQPGSLKEQYF	TGTGCCAGCAGTCAACCGGGATCCCTTAAAGAGCAGTACTTC
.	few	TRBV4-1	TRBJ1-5	CASSHPRDRMGGAQHF	TGCGCCAGCAGCCACCCCAGGGACCGAATGGGTGGGGCCCAGCATTTT
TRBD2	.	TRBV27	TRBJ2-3	CASSSTAGRTDTQYF	TGTGCCAGCAGTTCGACAGCGGGGCGCACAGATACGCAGTATTTT
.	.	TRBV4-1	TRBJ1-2	CASSQEQLNYGYTF	TGCGCCAGCAGCCAAGAGCAACTGAACTATGGCTACACCTTC
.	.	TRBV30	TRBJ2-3	CAWSVGNDFTDTQYF	TGTGCCTGGAGTGTAGGCAACGACTTCACAGATACGCAGTATTTT
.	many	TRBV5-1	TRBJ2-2	CASSPLLTGTGELFF	TGCGCCAGCAGCCCTCTCCTCACAGGGACCGGGGAGCTGTTTTTT
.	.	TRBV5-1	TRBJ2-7	CASSLGGGGFYEQYF	TGCGCCAGCAGCTTAGGGGGAGGGGGCTTCTACGAGCAGTACTTC
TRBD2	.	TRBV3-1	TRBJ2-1	CASSRLTSGTGNEQFF	TGTGCCAGCAGCCGTCTAACTAGCGGTACCGGCAATGAGCAGTTCTTC
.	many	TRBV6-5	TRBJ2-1	CASSYRRDIGYNEQFF	TGTGCCAGCAGTTATAGGAGGGACATAGGCTACAATGAGCAGTTCTTC
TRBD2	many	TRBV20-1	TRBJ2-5	CSASPLAGRETQYF	TGCAGTGCTAGTCCGCTAGCGGGAAGGGAGACCCAGTACTTC
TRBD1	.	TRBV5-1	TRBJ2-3	CASSLVNSAGQGYTDTQYF	TGCGCCAGCAGCTTGGTTAACTCGGCGGGACAGGGTTACACAGATACGCAGTATTTT
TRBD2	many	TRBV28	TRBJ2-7	CASSQILAGRYEQYF	TGTGCCAGCAGTCAAATCTTAGCGGGCCGCTACGAGCAGTACTTC
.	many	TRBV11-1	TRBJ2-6	CASSSGRSSGANVLTF	TGTGCCAGCAGCTCCGGACGGAGCTCTGGGGCCAACGTCCTGACTTTC
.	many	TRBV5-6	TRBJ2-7	CASRPGGTYEQYF	TGTGCCAGCAGACCCGGGGGAACCTACGAGCAGTACTTC
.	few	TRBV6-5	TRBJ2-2	CASSWDPRPGELFF	TGTGCCAGCAGTTGGGACCCACGCCCGGGGGAGCTGTTTTTT
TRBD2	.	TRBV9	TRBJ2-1	CASSPSQRESYNEQFF	TGTGCCAGCAGCCCCTCTCAGCGGGAGTCCTACAATGAGCAGTTCTTC
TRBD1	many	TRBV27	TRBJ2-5	CASTSGTGDVETQYF	TGTGCCAGCACCTCCGGGACAGGAGACGTGGAGACCCAGTACTTC
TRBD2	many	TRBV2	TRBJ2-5	CASNAGLAGVSWAQETQYF	TGTGCCAGCAATGCGGGACTAGCGGGAGTTTCTTGGGCACAAGAGACCCAGTACTTC
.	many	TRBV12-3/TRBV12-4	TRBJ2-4	CASSLAFGSLAKNIQYF	TGTGCCAGCAGTTTAGCTTTCGGGAGCCTAGCCAAAAACATTCAGTACTTC
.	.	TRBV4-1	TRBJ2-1	CASSQQGNEQFF	TGCGCCAGCAGCCAACAGGGAAATGAGCAGTTCTTC